These 28 T cell receptor beta chains were sequenced from one sample in a study of T cell changes during pregnancy in multiple sclerosis. TCRdb's copy holds only in-frame clones and misses some; the assay was immunoSEQ multiplex PCR. The data show tens of thousands of clones, approximately 90% seen once. The material was peripheral blood, obtained in the third trimester of pregnancy. The source of these receptors is a female donor with multiple sclerosis, enrolled in a pregnancy study.

The CDR3 spells CASSEGRGYTEAFF. The DNA of the CDR3 is TGTGCCAGCAGTGAGGGAAGGGGGTACACTGAAGCTTTCTTT. The rearrangement joins TRBV25-1 to TRBJ1-1, with a weak D call TRBD1 (6 bases). The CDR3 has 14 residues. The germline V gene has CDR1 MGHDK and CDR2 SYGVNS. The germline V and J ends were trimmed by 3 bases and 3 bases, with 11 bases remaining between them.

V and J are TRBV19 and TRBJ1-2; no clear D. CDR1 and CDR2 from the germline V gene are LNHDA and SQIVND (reference sequence). Trimming took off 5 bases at V and 7 bases at J, with 20 bases between the two ends. The CDR3 contains 15 residues. CDR3 coding DNA: TGTGCCAGTAGTGCCCCGGCGGGCCTGGCGAGTGGCTACACCTTC. Its protein product is CASSAPAGLASGYTF.

The chain uses TRBV7-2 and TRBJ2-3; weak D call: TRBD1 (6 bases). Trimming took 1 base from V and 5 from J, leaving 13 bases between them. Germline-derived CDR1 and CDR2 are SGHTA and FQGNSA. The CDR3 has 15 amino acids. CDR3: CASSLGGGPGDTQYF. The CDR3 nucleotides are TGTGCCAGCAGCTTAGGTGGGGGCCCGGGAGATACGCAGTATTTT.

The V and J genes are TRBV30 and TRBJ1-2; possible D gene TRBD1, 5 bases. This CDR3 has 14 amino acids. Germline V lookup: CDR1 GTSNPN, CDR2 SVGIG (reference sequence). V was clipped by 2 bases and J by 4 bases, with 14 bases between them. The chain's CDR3 is CAWSRDSRAYGYTF. The CDR3 DNA sequence: TGTGCCTGGAGTCGGGACTCCCGGGCCTATGGCTACACCTTC.

The rearrangement links TRBV9 to TRBJ1-1, with TRBD1 matching over 7 bases. The CDR3 extends over 13 amino acids. Germline CDR1 and CDR2: SGDLS and YYNGEE. V lost 3 bases to trimming and J lost 3 bases; unmatched junction nucleotides: 2. CDR3 DNA sequence: TGTGCCAGCAGCGCCCAGGGGGACACTGAAGCTTTCTTT. Translated, it gives CASSAQGDTEAFF.

The DNA of the CDR3 is TGTGCCAGCAGTGTGGCTAGCGGGGCCCCTTACAATGAGCAGTTCTTC. As protein: CASSVASGAPYNEQFF. V usage is TRBV6-4 and J usage is TRBJ2-1, with TRBD2 matching 9 bases. V shed 4 bases and J 4 bases; nucleotides not matched to a gene: 8. Germline loops: CDR1 MRHNA, CDR2 SNTAGT. The CDR3 is 16 residues long.

This rearrangement joins TRBV9 to TRBJ2-7, with a weak D call TRBD1 (6 bases). The germline V gene encodes CDR1 SGDLS and CDR2 YYNGEE. The CDR3 runs 14 residues. Trimming removed 0 bases at V and 1 base at J, with 8 bases between. Here the CDR3 DNA reads TGTGCCAGCAGCGTAGGAGACAGGTCCTACGAGCAGTACTTC. Translating gives CASSVGDRSYEQYF.

The rearrangement joins TRBV4-3 to TRBJ2-3; 10 positions match TRBD2. The CDR3 spans 16 residues. CDR1 LGHNA and CDR2 YSLEER come from the germline V gene. J gave up 5 bases and V 0 bases, and 5 bases lay outside the gene matches. The CDR3 is CASSQETSGNLDTQYF. CDR3 coding DNA: TGCGCCAGCAGCCAAGAAACTAGCGGGAATCTAGATACGCAGTATTTT.

A remark on this clone: The junction departs from germline at one end; a sequencing error may be responsible. This chain joins TRBV6-6 and TRBJ1-5, with D perhaps matching TRBD1 (5 bases). CDR3 length equals 13 residues. Germline CDR1 and CDR2: MNHNY and SVGAGI (reference sequence). CDR3 protein: CACRAGHNQPQHF. The CDR3 DNA follows: TGTGCCTGCAGGGCAGGACATAATCAGCCCCAGCATTTT.

The chain carries TRBV27 and TRBJ2-7; 7 nucleotides line up with TRBD2. J was trimmed by 3 bases and V by 0 bases; bases with no gene match: 26. The CDR3 has 22 amino acids. Germline V gene lookup returns CDR1 MNHEY and CDR2 SMNVEV (reference sequence). The CDR3: CASSLSPVVDGLAVRSLYEQYF. CDR3 nucleotides: TGTGCCAGCAGTTTATCCCCGGTTGTAGATGGGCTAGCGGTAAGGTCGCTCTACGAGCAGTACTTC.

The chain combines TRBV2 with TRBJ2-7; weak D call: TRBD2 (6 bases). The CDR3 covers 14 residues. Trimming pared 6 bases from V and 4 bases from J, leaving 16 bases between. Per the germline V gene, CDR1 is SNHLY and CDR2 is FYNNEI. The CDR3 sequence: CASSPRGGVYEQYF. CDR3 nucleotide sequence: TGTGCCAGCAGCCCTCGTGGAGGGGTGTACGAGCAGTACTTC.

The rearrangement joins TRBV23-1 to TRBJ2-5; the D is unclear. The J call may be wrong; the DNA end is better matched by TRBJ2-7. TRBV23-1 is noted as an ORF with a role that remains uncertain. The CDR3 has 11 residues. CDR3 sequence: CASSHNAEQYF. The CDR3 bases are TGCGCCAGCAGTCACAATGCCGAGCAGTACTTC.

This rearrangement joins TRBV9 to TRBJ2-3; TRBD2 might be the D (5 bases). With 0 bases removed from V and 4 bases from J, the gap between germline ends came to 12 bases. CDR1 is SGDLS, CDR2 YYNGEE, per germline. This CDR3 contains 15 residues. CDR3 coding DNA: TGTGCCAGCAGCGTAGGAGGGAGTATGGCAGATACGCAGTATTTT. Translating it yields CASSVGGSMADTQYF.

The V and J genes are TRBV7-2 and TRBJ2-1, with D possibly matching TRBD2 (6 bases). Looked up from germline, CDR1 is SGHTA and CDR2 is FQGNSA. The CDR3 is 15 residues long. Between the trimmed V and J ends, which lost 5 bases and 0 bases, there was a span of 11 bases. The CDR3, as DNA: TGTGCCAGCAGCCCCCCGGGACTCTCCTACAATGAGCAGTTCTTC. Its translation is CASSPPGLSYNEQFF.

V is TRBV4-1 and J is TRBJ2-7; weak D call: TRBD2 (6 bases). In germline, CDR1 is MGHRA, CDR2 YSYEKL. The CDR3 loop spans 14 amino acids. Trimming took off 7 bases at V and 6 bases at J, with 19 bases between the two ends. The CDR3 here is CASTLLALNGEQYF. CDR3 DNA: TGCGCCAGCACCCTACTAGCTCTAAACGGCGAGCAGTACTTC.

V gene TRBV30 combines with J gene TRBJ2-7; weak D call: TRBD2 (5 bases). Germline CDR1 GTSNPN, CDR2 SVGIG (reference sequence). Between the trimmed V and J ends, which lost 4 bases and 0 bases, there was a span of 13 bases. The CDR3 runs 14 residues. CDR3 loop: CAWTQDYSSYEQYF. CDR3 nucleotide sequence: TGTGCCTGGACACAAGACTATAGCTCCTACGAGCAGTACTTC.

The chain is built from TRBV10-3 and TRBJ1-4; a weak D match, TRBD1 (5 bases). This CDR3 has 13 residues. The V gene's germline CDR1 is ENHRY and CDR2 SYGVKD. V was trimmed by 4 bases and J by 8 bases, leaving 11 bases between them. For the CDR3, the DNA is TGTGCCATCAGTGGGGGGGTTATGGAAAAACTGTTTTTT. This gives the protein CAISGGVMEKLFF.

The chain carries TRBV5-6 and TRBJ1-2; 11 bases are shared with TRBD1. Looked up from germline, CDR1 is SGHDT and CDR2 is YYEEEE. V shed 2 bases, J shed 6 bases, and the junction held 3 bases outside the gene matches. There are 14 residues in the CDR3. This CDR3 reads CASSFRTGGDGYTF. DNA of the CDR3: TGTGCCAGCAGCTTTAGGACAGGGGGCGATGGCTACACCTTC.

This clone has more than one count but fewer than ten. The V and J genes are TRBV5-1 and TRBJ1-1; 10 nucleotides match TRBD1. V trimming: 4 bases; J trimming: 10 bases; junction bases outside the gene matches: 7. The length of the CDR3 is 13 residues. The germline CDR1 and CDR2 sequences are SGHRS and YFSETQ. CDR3 sequence: CASSQGTGDRAFF. As DNA, the CDR3 is TGCGCCAGCAGCCAAGGGACAGGGGATAGAGCTTTCTTT.

This chain connects TRBV9 to TRBJ1-3; tentatively, D is TRBD1 (6 bases). Germline loops: CDR1 SGDLS, CDR2 YYNGEE. V gave up 0 bases and J gave up 4 bases, with 14 bases separating them. The CDR3 is 16 amino acids. The CDR3: CASSVGVSGTGNTIYF. In DNA form, the CDR3 reads TGTGCCAGCAGCGTAGGGGTTTCAGGGACAGGAAACACCATATATTTT.

Comments on this clone: This specimen includes other DNA sequences encoding the same CDR3. The chain joins TRBV6-5 to TRBJ1-1, with 7 bases aligning to TRBD1. Germline loops: CDR1 MNHEY, CDR2 SVGAGI. The CDR3 is 14 residues long. V gave up 6 bases and J gave up 0 bases; unmatched junction bases: 4. CDR3 nucleotide sequence: TGTGCCAGCAGACCGACAGGGTTGAACACTGAAGCTTTCTTT. Its translation: CASRPTGLNTEAFF.

CDR3 amino acids: CASSIISGQGTYSNQPQHF. The CDR3 bases are TGTGCCAGTAGTATAATCTCCGGACAGGGGACGTATAGCAATCAGCCCCAGCATTTT. The chain combines TRBV19 with TRBJ1-5; 9 nucleotides match TRBD1. Germline values: CDR1 LNHDA, CDR2 SQIVND (reference sequence). V was pared by 2 bases and J by 0 bases, with 11 bases of the junction left unmatched. The CDR3 contains 19 residues. Complete variable domain (other parts from reference TRBV19 and TRBJ1-5): DGGITQSPKYLFRKEGQNVTLSCEQNLNHDAMYWYRQDPGQGLRLIYYSQIVNDFQKGDIAEGYSVSREKKESFPLTVTSAQKNPTAFYLCASSIISGQGTYSNQPQHFGDGTRLSIL.

This clone was seen only once. The chain's CDR3 is CASGQLYGYTF. The CDR3 DNA follows: TGTGCCAGCGGGCAGTTATATGGCTACACCTTC. The rearrangement joins TRBV28 to TRBJ1-2; no clear D. The germline CDR1 and CDR2 sequences are MDHEN and SYDVKM. Trimming pared 8 bases from V and 5 bases from J, leaving 9 bases between. The CDR3 has 11 residues.

J is TRBJ2-5 and V is TRBV6-5, with 11 bases lining up with TRBD1. CDR1 MNHEY and CDR2 SVGAGI come from the germline V gene. The CDR3 runs to 14 residues. The V segment lost 5 bases and the J segment 3 bases; nucleotides outside the gene matches: 2. The CDR3 DNA reads TGTGCCAGCAGTCGGACAGGGGGCGAAGAGACCCAGTACTTC. Its protein product is CASSRTGGEETQYF.

V usage is TRBV19 and J usage is TRBJ2-1; 8 nucleotides match TRBD2. The trim removed 2 bases at V and 5 bases at J, leaving 11 bases unmatched. The CDR3 runs 17 residues. Germline V gene data show CDR1 as LNHDA and CDR2 as SQIVND (reference sequence). This CDR3 is CASSISGPGGGDNEQFF. As DNA, the CDR3 is TGTGCCAGTAGTATAAGCGGCCCGGGAGGGGGGGACAATGAGCAGTTCTTC. Together with reference TRBV19 and TRBJ2-1, the CDR3 gives the full variable domain: DGGITQSPKYLFRKEGQNVTLSCEQNLNHDAMYWYRQDPGQGLRLIYYSQIVNDFQKGDIAEGYSVSREKKESFPLTVTSAQKNPTAFYLCASSISGPGGGDNEQFFGPGTRLTVL.

The chain employs TRBV30 and TRBJ1-2; perhaps TRBD1 as D (5 bases). V dropped 3 bases and J dropped 4 bases, with 12 bases sitting between them. This CDR3 comprises 13 residues. Germline-derived CDR1 and CDR2 are GTSNPN and SVGIG (reference sequence). CDR3 in DNA: TGTGCCTGGAGGACAGAGAGTCCCTATGGCTACACCTTC. Its protein product is CAWRTESPYGYTF.

The genes are TRBV5-1 and TRBJ2-3, with D tentatively TRBD2 (6 bases). This CDR3 is 13 amino acids long. From germline, CDR1 is SGHRS and CDR2 YFSETQ. With 4 bases removed from V and 8 bases from J, the gap between germline ends came to 14 bases. The CDR3 DNA reads as TGCGCCAGCAGCGTTGGACGGAGGGGTACGCAGTATTTT. It specifies CASSVGRRGTQYF.

This sequence joins TRBV19 and TRBJ1-3; no firm D call. The CDR3 contains 15 residues. Germline-derived CDR1 and CDR2 are LNHDA and SQIVND (reference sequence). V dropped 3 bases and J dropped 0 bases, with 9 bases sitting between them. DNA for the CDR3: TGTGCCAGTAGTATCGGGGAATTCTCTGGAAACACCATATATTTT. Translated: CASSIGEFSGNTIYF.